These 14 T cell receptor beta chains were all obtained from the same sample, sequenced in a study of blood T cell repertoires in COVID-19. Method: immunoSEQ multiplex PCR; TCRdb's copy keeps in-frame clones and lacks some. The sample lists 100,000 or so clones; 70% to 90% were seen once. The sequencing sample was made of peripheral blood. The receptors originated from a human donor in a cohort sampled during active COVID-19.

V usage is TRBV7-3 and J usage is TRBJ2-7; perhaps TRBD2 as D (6 bases). V lost 6 bases and J 6 bases, leaving 15 bases between the germline ends. Germline V gene sequence: CDR1 SGHTA, CDR2 FQGTGA. This CDR3 has 13 residues. CDR3 in DNA: TGTGCCAGCAGTTCCCTGGGGGGAGGCGAGCAGTACTTC. This sequence encodes CASSSLGGGEQYF.

The genes are TRBV19 and TRBJ1-2, with TRBD1 matching 9 bases. The CDR3 extends over 15 amino acids. Trimming at V came to 4 bases and at J to 4 bases, leaving 7 bases not matched to a gene. Germline CDR1 LNHDA, CDR2 SQIVND (reference sequence). The CDR3 nucleotides are TGTGCCAGTAGTAGACCCGGGACAGGGACCTATGGCTACACCTTC. The encoded protein is CASSRPGTGTYGYTF.

This clone was recorded a few times. The chain couples TRBV15 to TRBJ2-5, with 9 bases lining up with TRBD1. V lost 0 bases and J lost 4; bases outside the gene matches: 6. CDR3 size: 16 residues. Germline loops: CDR1 LNHNV, CDR2 YYDKDF (reference sequence). The CDR3 protein is CATSRDQQGAGETQYF. The DNA of the CDR3 is TGTGCCACCAGCAGAGATCAACAGGGGGCTGGAGAGACCCAGTACTTC.

This clone was seen only a few times. The rearrangement uses TRBV7-9 and TRBJ2-3; 10 bases are a match to TRBD2. The germline V gene has CDR1 SEHNR and CDR2 FQNEAQ (reference sequence). The CDR3 sequence is 16 residues long. After removal of 1 base from V and 2 bases from J, the junction contained 3 bases not matched to a gene. This CDR3 is CASSLVLAGHTDTQYF. CDR3 nucleotides: TGTGCCAGCAGCTTAGTACTAGCGGGGCACACAGATACGCAGTATTTT.

The chain carries TRBV27 and TRBJ2-7, with 11 bases that match TRBD1. This CDR3 is built from 14 residues. CDR1 is MNHEY and CDR2 is SMNVEV in the germline V gene (reference sequence). V dropped 5 bases and J dropped 4; count of bases not matched to a gene: 4. The CDR3 region is CASSRGQGAYEQYF. The CDR3 nucleotides are TGTGCCAGCAGTCGAGGACAGGGGGCATACGAGCAGTACTTC.

V is TRBV5-5 and J is TRBJ2-5; maybe TRBD1 (6 bases). Germline values: CDR1 SGHKS, CDR2 YYEKEE (reference sequence). V lost 0 bases to trimming and J lost 4 bases, with 10 bases between them. The CDR3 is made up of 14 amino acids. The DNA for the CDR3 is TGTGCCAGCAGCTTGGGTGCAGGGGCAGAGACCCAGTACTTC. It translates to CASSLGAGAETQYF.

The chain combines TRBV5-1 with TRBJ2-2; D gene unclear. Germline V gene data show CDR1 as SGHRS and CDR2 as YFSETQ. The CDR3 has 15 amino acids. Trimming stripped 0 bases from V and 1 base from J, with 7 bases between. The CDR3 coding sequence is TGCGCCAGCAGCTTGGAAGCTGTGAACACCGGGGAGCTGTTTTTT. It yields the protein CASSLEAVNTGELFF.

This rearrangement joins TRBV24-1 to TRBJ1-2, with TRBD1 matching over 8 bases. The CDR3 loop spans 15 amino acids. With V trimmed by 3 bases and J by 3 bases, 5 bases remained unmatched. The germline V gene encodes CDR1 KGHDR and CDR2 SFDVKD. This CDR3 is CATSDPGGADYGYTF. Written as DNA, the CDR3 is TGTGCCACCAGTGATCCAGGGGGCGCGGACTATGGCTACACCTTC.

The J gene is TRBJ2-7, the V gene TRBV7-3; the match to TRBD2 covers 8 bases. Germline V gene lookup returns CDR1 SGHTA and CDR2 FQGTGA. V lost 3 bases to trimming and J lost 0 bases; unmatched junction nucleotides: 7. The CDR3 is 16 amino acids. In DNA form, the CDR3 reads TGTGCCAGCAGCTTGGTCGGCGGGGGGAGCTCCTACGAGCAGTACTTC. Its protein product is CASSLVGGGSSYEQYF. The whole variable domain, remainder taken from reference TRBV7-3 and TRBJ2-7, is GAGVSQTPSNKVTEKGKYVELRCDPISGHTALYWYRQSLGQGPEFLIYFQGTGAADDSGLPNDRFFAVRPEGSVSTLKIQRTERGDSAVYLCASSLVGGGSSYEQYFGPGTRLTVT.

The chain couples TRBV27 to TRBJ1-2, with a tentative D call TRBD1 (6 bases). The germline CDR1 and CDR2 sequences are MNHEY and SMNVEV (reference sequence). Trimming took 2 bases from V and 4 from J, leaving 8 bases between them. The length of the CDR3 is 13 residues. CDR3 in DNA: TGTGCCAGCAGTTTAAGACAGGCCTATGGCTACACCTTC. Translated, it gives CASSLRQAYGYTF.

The V and J genes are TRBV5-6 and TRBJ2-1; TRBD1 is a possible D gene (6 bases). The CDR3 consists of 16 residues. Germline V lookup: CDR1 SGHDT, CDR2 YYEEEE. With 4 bases removed from V and 3 bases from J, the gap between germline ends came to 17 bases. The CDR3 DNA reads TGTGCCAGCAGCCCCGACGAGGGACATCTCTACAATGAGCAGTTCTTC. It encodes CASSPDEGHLYNEQFF.

This clone was observed a few times. The rearrangement joins TRBV28 to TRBJ2-1; weak D call: TRBD2 (6 bases). This CDR3 comprises 13 residues. Germline assignment: CDR1 MDHEN and CDR2 SYDVKM. Between the trimmed V and J ends, which lost 5 bases and 10 bases, there was a span of 15 bases. The CDR3 reads CASSPYQRAEQFF. CDR3 in DNA: TGTGCCAGCAGTCCCTACCAGCGGGCGGAGCAGTTCTTC.

This chain connects TRBV29-1 to TRBJ2-1, with D uncertain. CDR1 and CDR2 from the germline V gene are SQVTM and ANQGSEA. The CDR3 totals 15 residues. Trimming took 6 bases from V and 0 from J, leaving 15 bases between them. The CDR3 nucleotides are TGCAGCGTAGGCGTAGCCCCACCCTCCTACAATGAGCAGTTCTTC. Amino acid sequence: CSVGVAPPSYNEQFF.

This rearrangement joins TRBV2 to TRBJ2-4, with D unclear. Germline loops: CDR1 SNHLY, CDR2 FYNNEI. The CDR3 is 13 amino acids. V dropped 6 bases and J dropped 1 base, with 7 bases sitting between them. CDR3 in amino acids: CASSPEAKNIQYF. The CDR3 bases are TGTGCCAGCAGCCCCGAGGCCAAAAACATTCAGTACTTC.